The 27 T cell receptor beta chains presented below share a single source sample, sequenced in a study of CDR3 diversity in severe acne. TCRdb reprocessed the PCR reads via MiXCR and lists one record per CDR3 protein. In the table there are about 90,000 distinct CDR3 sequences, 49% of which are singletons. Source material: blood. Receptors originate from a male donor with severe acne vulgaris.

The rearrangement joins TRBV4-2 to TRBJ1-2, with D unclear. V was trimmed by 1 base and J by 0 bases, leaving 9 bases between them. The CDR3 loop spans 15 amino acids. Germline loops: CDR1 LGHNA, CDR2 YNFKEQ. CDR3 nucleotide sequence: TGTGCCAGCAGCCAAGTTGCCAGTGCTAACTATGGCTACACCTTC. Its protein is CASSQVASANYGYTF.

This clonotype was counted at least ten times. The chain couples TRBV5-6 to TRBJ2-1; TRBD2 aligns across 9 bases. Germline assignment: CDR1 SGHDT and CDR2 YYEEEE. V was pared by 3 bases and J by 5 bases, with 9 bases of the junction left unmatched. CDR3 length equals 16 residues. The CDR3 is CASSSKTSGTHNEQFF. In DNA, the CDR3 is TGTGCCAGCAGCTCCAAGACTAGCGGAACCCACAATGAGCAGTTCTTC.

The chain is built from TRBV6-1 and TRBJ1-2; 7 bases are a match to TRBD1. Germline V gene sequence: CDR1 MNHNS, CDR2 SASEGT. This CDR3 is built from 15 residues. V was pared by 6 bases and J by 2 bases, with 9 bases of the junction left unmatched. CDR3 sequence reads: CASSPRDRKNYGYTF. The CDR3 DNA reads TGTGCCAGCAGCCCTCGGGACAGAAAAAACTATGGCTACACCTTC.

This clonotype came up many times. The chain employs TRBV2 and TRBJ2-3; TRBD1 matches 7 bases. V dropped 6 bases and J dropped 2; count of bases not matched to a gene: 11. The germline V gene has CDR1 SNHLY and CDR2 FYNNEI. There are 16 residues in the CDR3. CDR3 coding DNA: TGTGCCAGCAGCCAAAGGTACAGGGGAAACACAGATACGCAGTATTTT. Amino acids: CASSQRYRGNTDTQYF.

The chain combines TRBV28 with TRBJ2-1; TRBD2 agrees at 10 bases. From germline, CDR1 is MDHEN and CDR2 SYDVKM. The junction had 4 bases not matched to a gene; V was cut back by 6 bases and J by 2 bases. This CDR3 spans 15 amino acids. The chain's CDR3 is CASSPSGGPYNEQFF. CDR3 in DNA: TGTGCCAGCAGCCCTAGCGGGGGACCCTACAATGAGCAGTTCTTC.

This clonotype was observed at least ten times. The chain couples TRBV7-3 to TRBJ2-1; the D gene could be TRBD1 or TRBD2 (6 bases each). Germline CDR1 reads SGHTA; CDR2 reads FQGTGA. CDR3 length: 15 residues. The V and J ends lost 2 bases and 4 bases respectively, with 12 bases between them. The CDR3 DNA reads TGTGCCAGCAGCTTAGCGGGGCAGGGGTACAATGAGCAGTTCTTC. Translation: CASSLAGQGYNEQFF. Combining the CDR3 with reference TRBV7-3 and TRBJ2-1 gives the whole variable domain GAGVSQTPSNKVTEKGKYVELRCDPISGHTALYWYRQSLGQGPEFLIYFQGTGAADDSGLPNDRFFAVRPEGSVSTLKIQRTERGDSAVYLCASSLAGQGYNEQFFGPGTRLTVL.

The rearrangement links TRBV10-1 to TRBJ2-2; TRBD1 matches 11 bases. The CDR3 is 19 amino acids. Germline V lookup: CDR1 WNHNN, CDR2 SYGVQD (reference sequence). J gave up 0 bases and V 8 bases, and 14 bases lay outside the gene matches. The CDR3 DNA reads TGCGCCAGCGGCAAGGTCGGACAGGGGGCGCGGTCGAACACCGGGGAGCTGTTTTTT. As protein: CASGKVGQGARSNTGELFF.

This clonotype was counted many times. The genes are TRBV20-1 and TRBJ2-3; no firm D call. The CDR3 is made up of 11 amino acids. The V gene lost 5 bases and the J gene lost 3 bases, with 6 bases spanning the gap. CDR1 and CDR2 from the germline V gene are DFQATT and SNEGSKA (reference sequence). The DNA for the CDR3 is TGCAGTGCTGGAGTAACAGATACGCAGTATTTT. This encodes CSAGVTDTQYF.

Ten or more counts support this clonotype. The V call is TRBV29-1, the J call TRBJ2-5, with TRBD2 as a possible D gene (5 bases). V lost 0 bases, J lost 0 bases, and 11 bases lay in between. The CDR3 spans 15 residues. Looked up from germline, CDR1 is SQVTM and CDR2 is ANQGSEA. The CDR3, as DNA: TGCAGCGTTGAAGATCCGGACTCGCACCAAGAGACCCAGTACTTC. It codes for CSVEDPDSHQETQYF. Variable domain in full (rest from reference TRBV29-1 and TRBJ2-5): SAVISQKPSRDICQRGTSLTIQCQVDSQVTMMFWYRQQPGQSLTLIATANQGSEATYESGFVIDKFPISRPNLTFSTLTVSNMSPEDSSIYLCSVEDPDSHQETQYFGPGTRLLVL.

Concerning this clonotype: The junction shows a germline mismatch at one end, possibly a read error. The chain is built from TRBV5-1 and TRBJ2-5; D gene ambiguous. CDR3 length: 12 amino acids. Germline assignment: CDR1 SGHRS and CDR2 YFSETQ. The CDR3 reads CASSSADLAQYF. For the CDR3, the DNA is TGTGCCAGCAGCTCAGCCGATTTGGCCCAGTACTTC.

The chain recombines TRBV5-6 with TRBJ1-5, with D perhaps matching TRBD1 (5 bases). CDR1 SGHDT and CDR2 YYEEEE come from the germline V gene. The V and J ends lost 5 bases and 9 bases respectively, with 15 bases between them. The CDR3 is 13 amino acids. The CDR3: CASSSGGDWPQHF. CDR3 bases: TGTGCCAGCAGTTCCGGGGGAGATTGGCCCCAGCATTTT.

As regards this clonotype: One end of the junction varies from germline; a read error may be responsible. This sequence joins TRBV5-4 and TRBJ2-5; tentative D call: TRBD2 (5 bases). This CDR3 region has 14 residues. The germline gives CDR1 SGHNT, CDR2 YYREEE (reference sequence). Written as DNA, the CDR3 is TGTGCCAGCAGCTCCGGACTGTTGAAAGAGACCCGGTACTTC. This sequence encodes CASSSGLLKETRYF. The full variable domain, rest sourced from reference TRBV5-4 and TRBJ2-5, is ETGVTQSPTHLIKTRGQQVTLRCSSQSGHNTVSWYQQALGQGPQFIFQYYREEENGRGNFPPRFSGLQFPNYSSELNVNALELDDSALYLCASSSGLLKETRYFGPGTRLLVL.

In its sample, this clonotype was seen once. This chain links TRBV10-3 with TRBJ2-7; 7 bases are a match to TRBD1. This CDR3 has 14 residues. V was clipped by 10 bases and J by 3 bases; unmatched bases: 12. Germline V gene sequence: CDR1 ENHRY, CDR2 SYGVKD. The CDR3 DNA reads as TGTGCCACCGGTCAGCAGGGGGATTTCTACGAGCAGTACTTC. Amino acid sequence: CATGQQGDFYEQYF.

The chain links TRBV24-1 to TRBJ2-5; 12 nucleotides line up with TRBD2. The CDR3 contains 14 residues. Germline values: CDR1 KGHDR, CDR2 SFDVKD. With 9 bases clipped from V and 5 bases from J, the junction kept 6 bases outside the gene matches. For the CDR3, the DNA is TGTGCCACCGCGACTAGCGGGAGCGGCGAGACCCAGTACTTC. It is translated as CATATSGSGETQYF.

The sample holds a few counts of this clonotype. This chain connects TRBV10-3 to TRBJ1-1; a weak D match, TRBD1 (5 bases). From germline, CDR1 is ENHRY and CDR2 SYGVKD. The CDR3 is 14 amino acids. The V gene lost 4 bases and the J gene lost 1 base, with 10 bases spanning the gap. The CDR3 bases are TGTGCCATCAGTGCCGACAGCCCGAACACTGAAGCTTTCTTT. It translates to CAISADSPNTEAFF.

The rearrangement uses TRBV6-9 and TRBJ2-1, with TRBD1 matching 7 bases. There are 12 residues in the CDR3. From germline, CDR1 is MNHGY and CDR2 SVAAGI. V shed 5 bases, J shed 5 bases, and the junction held 0 bases outside the gene matches. The CDR3 spells CASSQGDNEQFF. CDR3 DNA sequence: TGTGCCAGCAGTCAGGGGGACAATGAGCAGTTCTTC.

In the case of this clonotype: This may come from a read error, since a much larger clone is one base off. The V call is TRBV20-1, the J call TRBJ1-1, with a weak D call TRBD1 (5 bases). Germline-derived CDR1 and CDR2 are DFQATT and SNEGSKA (reference sequence). The CDR3 sequence is 15 residues long. CDR3 bases: TGCAGTGCGGGGCCGGGACGCCAATTGAACATTGAAGCTTTCTTT. Translated, it gives CSAGPGRQLNIEAFF.

This clonotype was detected a few times. This sequence joins TRBV6-5 and TRBJ1-1; 8 bases align to TRBD1. The germline CDR1 and CDR2 sequences are MNHEY and SVGAGI. V gave up 4 bases and J gave up 11 bases; unmatched junction bases: 6. CDR3 size: 12 residues. CDR3 coding DNA: TGTGCCAGCAGTTTAACAGGGGACAGGGCTTTCTTT. Its translation is CASSLTGDRAFF.

This clonotype was found a few times. The genes are TRBV4-1 and TRBJ1-1; D not resolved. Germline-derived CDR1 and CDR2 are MGHRA and YSYEKL. This CDR3 has 15 amino acids. V was clipped by 4 bases and J by 0 bases, with 12 bases between them. The DNA of the CDR3 is TGCGCCAGCAGCCCGTGGGGTCAGATGAACACTGAAGCTTTCTTT. It codes for CASSPWGQMNTEAFF.

The gene calls are TRBV2 and TRBJ1-5; D remains ambiguous. V dropped 4 bases and J dropped 5 bases, with 6 bases sitting between them. Germline V lookup: CDR1 SNHLY, CDR2 FYNNEI. This CDR3 has 12 amino acids. CDR3 coding DNA: TGTGCCAGCAGTGGGAGAGATCAGCCCCAGCATTTT. The encoded protein is CASSGRDQPQHF.

The chain joins TRBV10-3 to TRBJ1-2; tentative D call: TRBD1 (5 bases). This CDR3 has 13 amino acids. CDR1 ENHRY and CDR2 SYGVKD come from the germline V gene. Trimming took off 8 bases at V and 6 bases at J, with 16 bases between the two ends. The CDR3 DNA follows: TGTGCCATCGACCGGGACGCACCTGATGGCTACACCTTC. Translating gives CAIDRDAPDGYTF.

This clonotype was counted between two and nine times. The V call is TRBV7-9, the J call TRBJ1-1; possibly TRBD1 for D (5 bases). Germline loops: CDR1 SEHNR, CDR2 FQNEAQ (reference sequence). Trimming took off 4 bases at V and 4 bases at J, with 10 bases between the two ends. The CDR3 is made up of 13 amino acids. The DNA of the CDR3 is TGTGCCAGCAGCTCCATTGGGGGCACTGAAGCTTTCTTT. The encoded protein is CASSSIGGTEAFF.

As for this clonotype: A much larger clone is a single base away; this may be a read error. The V and J genes are TRBV19 and TRBJ2-1; unclear D gene. The length of the CDR3 is 16 residues. The V gene's germline CDR1 is LNHDA and CDR2 SQIVND (reference sequence). V dropped 6 bases and J dropped 3 bases, with 18 bases sitting between them. CDR3 region: CASSNMLVDVYNEQFF. CDR3 in DNA: TGTGCCAGTAGCAACATGCTAGTGGATGTCTACAATGAGCAGTTCTTC. Combining the CDR3 with reference TRBV19 and TRBJ2-1 gives the whole variable domain DGGITQSPKYLFRKEGQNVTLSCEQNLNHDAMYWYRQDPGQGLRLIYYSQIVNDFQKGDIAEGYSVSREKKESFPLTVTSAQKNPTAFYLCASSNMLVDVYNEQFFGPGTRLTVL.

This chain links TRBV10-3 with TRBJ2-2, with TRBD2 identical over 9 bases. This CDR3 is 14 amino acids long. The germline gives CDR1 ENHRY, CDR2 SYGVKD. V lost 8 bases, J lost 1 base, and 2 bases stayed unmatched. The CDR3 region is CAISAGGNTGELFF. The DNA for the CDR3 is TGTGCCATCTCAGCGGGAGGGAACACCGGGGAGCTGTTTTTT.

The chain has TRBV28 and TRBJ1-2; D remains unclear. This CDR3 has 14 amino acids. V lost 7 bases and J lost 6, with 18 bases in between. Germline V lookup: CDR1 MDHEN, CDR2 SYDVKM. For the CDR3, the DNA is TGTGCCAGCACGTTGCTTTTGGATTTGGATGGCTACACCTTC. As protein: CASTLLLDLDGYTF.

This clonotype is categorized as medium-sized. The J gene is TRBJ2-1, the V gene TRBV6-5; 9 positions match TRBD2. The CDR3 contains 14 residues. V was pared by 6 bases and J by 3 bases, with 3 bases of the junction left unmatched. Germline-derived CDR1 and CDR2 are MNHEY and SVGAGI. The CDR3 region has the DNA TGTGCCAGCAGGGCTAGCGGGGACTACAATGAGCAGTTCTTC. This encodes CASRASGDYNEQFF.

Concerning this clonotype itself: No conserved phenylalanine or tryptophan ends this CDR3, so it is likely a read error. The chain employs TRBV12-3 or TRBV12-4 and TRBJ1-2; TRBD1 matches at 12 bases. The junction had 8 bases not matched to a gene; V was cut back by 4 bases and J by 2 bases. CDR3 length equals 17 residues. The CDR3 DNA sequence: TGTGCCAGCAGTTCCGGGACAGGGGGCGCATGGAACTATGGCTACACCCTC. Protein sequence: CASSSGTGGAWNYGYTL.